This TCR beta chain comes out of a study of shared clonotypes between healthy human individuals. V was shortened by 5 bases and J by 8 bases, with 13 bases between the two germline ends. This CDR3 is built from 13 residues. CDR1 and CDR2 from the germline V gene are SEHNR and FQNEAQ (reference sequence). Each cell subset's genomic DNA was divided evenly among several immunoSEQ plates. Repertoires were generated with immunoSEQ multiplex PCR, while TCRdb's copy carries only in-frame clones and drops some. The sample has about 1,800,000 clones; about 95% are singletons. Naive CD8 populations comprised CD45RO-negative cells positively selected for CCR7, excluding terminally differentiated effector memory CD45RA+ cells.

The TCR was taken from a man in his late teens or twenties in good health. The sample consisted of naive CD8+ T cells sorted from blood. The chain carries TRBV7-9 and TRBJ2-1; D not resolved. The CDR3 protein is CASSPALGDEQFF. As DNA, the CDR3 is TGTGCCAGCAGCCCAGCTCTTGGTGATGAGCAGTTCTTC.